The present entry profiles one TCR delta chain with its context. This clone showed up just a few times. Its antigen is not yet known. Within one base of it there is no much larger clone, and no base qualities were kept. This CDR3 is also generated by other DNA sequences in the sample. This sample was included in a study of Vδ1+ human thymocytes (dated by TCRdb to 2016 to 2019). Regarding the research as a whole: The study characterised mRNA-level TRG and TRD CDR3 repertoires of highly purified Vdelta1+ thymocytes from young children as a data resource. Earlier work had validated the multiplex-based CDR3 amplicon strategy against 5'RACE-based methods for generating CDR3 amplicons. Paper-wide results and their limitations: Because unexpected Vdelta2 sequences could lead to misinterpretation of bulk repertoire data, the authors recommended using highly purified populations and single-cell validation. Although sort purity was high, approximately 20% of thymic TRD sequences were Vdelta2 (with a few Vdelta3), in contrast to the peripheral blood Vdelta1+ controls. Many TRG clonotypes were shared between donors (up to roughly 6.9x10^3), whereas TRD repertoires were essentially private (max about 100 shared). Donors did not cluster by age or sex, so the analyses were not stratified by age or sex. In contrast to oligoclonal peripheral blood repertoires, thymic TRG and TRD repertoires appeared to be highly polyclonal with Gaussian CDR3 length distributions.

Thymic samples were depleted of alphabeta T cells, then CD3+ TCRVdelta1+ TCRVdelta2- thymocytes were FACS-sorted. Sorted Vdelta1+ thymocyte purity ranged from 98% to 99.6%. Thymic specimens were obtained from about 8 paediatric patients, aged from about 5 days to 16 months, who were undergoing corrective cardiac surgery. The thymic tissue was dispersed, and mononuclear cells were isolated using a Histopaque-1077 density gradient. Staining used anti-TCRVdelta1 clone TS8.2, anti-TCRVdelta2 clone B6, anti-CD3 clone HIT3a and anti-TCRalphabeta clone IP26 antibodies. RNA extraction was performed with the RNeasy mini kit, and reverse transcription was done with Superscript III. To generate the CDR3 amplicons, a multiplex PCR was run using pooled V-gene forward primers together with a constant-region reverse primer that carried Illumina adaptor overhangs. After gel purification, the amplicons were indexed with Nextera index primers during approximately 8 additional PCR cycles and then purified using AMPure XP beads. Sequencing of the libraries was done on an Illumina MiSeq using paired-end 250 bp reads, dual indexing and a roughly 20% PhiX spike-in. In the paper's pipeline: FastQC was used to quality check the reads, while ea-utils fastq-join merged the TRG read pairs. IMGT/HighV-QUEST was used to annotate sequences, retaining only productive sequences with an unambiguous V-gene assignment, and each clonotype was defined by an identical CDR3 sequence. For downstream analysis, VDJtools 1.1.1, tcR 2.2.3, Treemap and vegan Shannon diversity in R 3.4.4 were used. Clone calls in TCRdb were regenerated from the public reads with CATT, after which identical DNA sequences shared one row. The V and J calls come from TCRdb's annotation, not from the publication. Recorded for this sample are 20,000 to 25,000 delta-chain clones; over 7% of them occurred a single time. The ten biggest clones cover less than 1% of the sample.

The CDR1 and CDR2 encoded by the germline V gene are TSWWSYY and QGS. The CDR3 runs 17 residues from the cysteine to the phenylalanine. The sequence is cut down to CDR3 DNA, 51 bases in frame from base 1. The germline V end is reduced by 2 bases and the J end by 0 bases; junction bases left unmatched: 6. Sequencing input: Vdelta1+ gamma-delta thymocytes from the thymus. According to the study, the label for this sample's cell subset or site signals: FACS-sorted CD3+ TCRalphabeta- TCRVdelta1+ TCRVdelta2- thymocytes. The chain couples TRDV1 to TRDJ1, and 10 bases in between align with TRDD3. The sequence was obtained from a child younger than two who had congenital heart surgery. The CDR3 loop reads CALGEVLGDDHTDKLIF. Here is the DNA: TGTGCTCTTGGGGAAGTACTGGGGGATGATCACACCGATAAACTCATCTTT.